These T cell receptor beta chains were read from a single sample in a study of blood T cells in healthy people across ages. One entry per CDR3 protein results from TCRdb running MiXCR on the 5' RACE reads. The table lists 800,000 to 1,300,000 distinct CDR3 sequences, under 30% of them singletons. This same sample was also taken into another study, of T cells of mothers and their children.

Sequences were obtained from blood. All receptors derive from a girl under 10 years old in good health. Each CDR3 is given with its conserved first and last residue. D genes are given only for firm matches. Clone sizes are given selectively: once, few, many, or a class where the clone is expanded.

TRBJ2-3	-	TRBV5-1	-	TGCGCCAGCAGCTTCGAGGAAGGAGGCACAGATACGCAGTATTTT	CASSFEEGGTDTQYF
TRBJ2-1	-	TRBV5-5	-	TGTGCCAGCAGGGTTGCCCCGAGCTCCTACAATGAGCAGTTCTTC	CASRVAPSSYNEQFF
TRBJ2-4	-	TRBV13	-	TGTGCCTGCAGCTTAGGGGCGCGAAACATTCAGTACTTC	CACSLGARNIQYF
TRBJ1-2	-	TRBV27	-	TGTGCCAGCAGTCCCGCGGATTACTATGGCTACACCTTC	CASSPADYYGYTF
TRBJ2-7	-	TRBV28	-	TGTGCCACCAGCGGGTCCTACGAGCAGTACTTC	CATSGSYEQYF
TRBJ2-1	-	TRBV4-3	-	TGCGCCAGCACCGCAAACTGGGCAGACTCCTACAATGAGCAGTTCTTC	CASTANWADSYNEQFF
TRBJ1-1	-	TRBV7-2	TRBD1	TGTGCCAGCAGGCCCGGTGACAGGGTGAACACTGAAGCTTTCTTT	CASRPGDRVNTEAFF
TRBJ2-7	-	TRBV28	TRBD2	TGTGCCAGCAGGTCCACTAGCGGGGTCTACGAGCAGTACTTC	CASRSTSGVYEQYF
TRBJ2-5	-	TRBV14	TRBD2	TGTGCCAGCAGCCAGCGGGGCGGGGGGCAAGAGACCCAGTACTTC	CASSQRGGGQETQYF
TRBJ2-7	-	TRBV29-1	-	TGCAGCGTTGAAAGGTCGACGAGCTCCTACGAGCAGTACTTC	CSVERSTSSYEQYF
TRBJ1-2	-	TRBV12-3/TRBV12-4	-	TGTGCCACCTCGGACTATGGCTACACCTTC	CATSDYGYTF
TRBJ1-1	few	TRBV5-1	-	TGCGCCAGCAGCTTGGTTGGGGCCCTACCGAACACTGAAGCTTTCTTT	CASSLVGALPNTEAFF
TRBJ1-1	many	TRBV6-5	-	TGTGCCAGCAGTCAGCCTCCCCCCGGCTCCAGGGCTTTCTTT	CASSQPPPGSRAFF
TRBJ1-1	few	TRBV20-1	-	TGCAGTGCTAGAGATATGTGGCGGACTGAAGCTTTCTTT	CSARDMWRTEAFF
TRBJ2-7	few	TRBV4-2	TRBD2	TGTGCCAGCAGCCAAGAGATAAGCGGGGGGGCCTCCTACGAGCAGTACTTC	CASSQEISGGASYEQYF
TRBJ1-1	-	TRBV6-5	-	TGTGCCAGCAGTTACGGAGCCCGCGGCACTGAAGCTTTCTTT	CASSYGARGTEAFF
TRBJ2-4	few	TRBV28	TRBD1	TGTGCCAGCAGTTTATGGGGGGGGGACAGGGAGGCCAAAAACATTCAGTACTTC	CASSLWGGDREAKNIQYF
TRBJ2-2	few	TRBV12-5	-	TGTGCTAGTGGCCCTTCCGGGGTGGGGACGGAGCTGTTTTTT	CASGPSGVGTELFF
TRBJ1-4	-	TRBV12-3/TRBV12-4	-	TGTGCCAGCAGCCTTGGGGGTAGACGTGAAAAACTGTTTTTT	CASSLGGRREKLFF
TRBJ1-6	few	TRBV7-8	-	TGTGCCAGCAGCTTAGGAGGTCCCGCCGAGACATCACCCCTCCACTTT	CASSLGGPAETSPLHF
TRBJ2-3	-	TRBV20-1	-	TGCAATGCCGGGAACGAGGCAGATACGCAGTATTTT	CNAGNEADTQYF
TRBJ2-1	-	TRBV7-9	TRBD2	TGTGCCAGCAGCCTTAGCGGGAGCTTGGGCAATGAGCAGTTCTTC	CASSLSGSLGNEQFF
TRBJ2-1	few	TRBV7-3	-	TGTGCCAGCAGCTTAACGGCTAACTACAATGAGCAGTTCTTC	CASSLTANYNEQFF
TRBJ2-7	-	TRBV7-2	-	TGTGCCAGCAGCTCCTCACAGGGTCGAGACGAGCAGTACTTC	CASSSSQGRDEQYF
TRBJ2-5	-	TRBV7-2	TRBD1	TGTGCCAGCAGCTTATCAGGGGGCGCGAGGTTTCAAGAGACCCAGTACTTC	CASSLSGGARFQETQYF
TRBJ2-1	few	TRBV7-9	TRBD2	TGTGCCAGCAAAGCGGGAGGGGACAATGAGCAGTTCTTC	CASKAGGDNEQFF
TRBJ2-5	-	TRBV2	-	TGTGCCAGCATCAGGTTAGGAAGTCAAGAGACCCAGTACTTC	CASIRLGSQETQYF
TRBJ1-4	-	TRBV4-2	TRBD1	TGTGCCAGCAGCCAAGTTCAGGGGGCGAGAGAAAAACTGTTTTTT	CASSQVQGAREKLFF
TRBJ1-5	-	TRBV7-9	TRBD1	TGTGCCAGCAGTTTAGACAGGGTTGATCAGCCCCAGCATTTT	CASSLDRVDQPQHF
TRBJ2-7	-	TRBV5-5	TRBD2	TGTGCCAGCACCTGGACTAGCGGGAGAGGCGAGCAGTACTTC	CASTWTSGRGEQYF
TRBJ1-6	-	TRBV12-3/TRBV12-4	-	TGTGCCAGCAGTTCCCAGGGCCATAATTCACCCCTCCACTTT	CASSSQGHNSPLHF
TRBJ2-7	few	TRBV2	-	TGTGCCAGCAGCGACCAGCTGACAGGAATGCGTGCCCGCGAGCAGTACTTC	CASSDQLTGMRAREQYF
TRBJ1-1	-	TRBV6-2/TRBV6-3	-	TGTGCCAGCAGCATGACACTGAACACTGAAGCTTTCTTT	CASSMTLNTEAFF
TRBJ2-1	-	TRBV18	TRBD2	TGTGCCAGCTCACCAGACCGACTAGCGGCCAGCCAGGGGGAGCAGTTCTTC	CASSPDRLAASQGEQFF
TRBJ1-4	-	TRBV11-3	-	TGTGCCAGCAGCTTCAACAGGGAGTGGGAAAAACTGTTTTTT	CASSFNREWEKLFF
TRBJ2-1	few	TRBV9	TRBD2	TGTGCCAGCAGCTCACGAGACCAGACTAGCTTGGGTGAGCAGTTCTTC	CASSSRDQTSLGEQFF
TRBJ1-6	-	TRBV7-8	TRBD1	TGTGCCAGCAGCTTATCCAAAAGACAGGGTCCCTATAATTCACCCCTCCACTTT	CASSLSKRQGPYNSPLHF
TRBJ1-4	few	TRBV20-1	-	TGCAGTGCTAGTCCCAGGGGAAATAATGAAAAACTGTTTTTT	CSASPRGNNEKLFF
TRBJ2-4	few	TRBV28	-	TGTGCCAGCAGTTTTAGGGGGGCAGGAAACATTCAGTACTTC	CASSFRGAGNIQYF
TRBJ1-1	few	TRBV29-1	-	TGCAGCGTTGAATTTTGGGGTCAGGGCGGCCCTGAAGCTTTCTTT	CSVEFWGQGGPEAFF
TRBJ2-7	-	TRBV5-6	-	TGTGCCGGCAGCGGCGGCTCTTACGAGCAGTACTTC	CAGSGGSYEQYF
TRBJ1-2	-	TRBV5-1	-	TGCGCCAGCAGCTTGGACAGTGGAGACTACTATGGCTACACCTTC	CASSLDSGDYYGYTF
TRBJ2-5	few	TRBV2	-	TGTGCCAGCATGGCGGGCCCAGAGACCCAGTACTTC	CASMAGPETQYF
TRBJ1-5	-	TRBV20-1	-	TGCAGTGCCAGAGATATCCCAGGCAATCAGCCCCAGCATTTT	CSARDIPGNQPQHF
TRBJ2-5	-	TRBV2	-	TGTGCCAGCAGTGACCTAGGAGTGGCCCAGTACTTC	CASSDLGVAQYF
TRBJ2-5	-	TRBV6-6	TRBD2	TGTGCCAGCAGTCAACCGGGACTAGAAGGGGAGACCCAGTACTTC	CASSQPGLEGETQYF
TRBJ2-2	few	TRBV5-1	TRBD2	TGCGCCAGCAGCTGGAGCGGGGGGACCGGCACCGGGGAGCTGTTTTTT	CASSWSGGTGTGELFF
TRBJ2-1	-	TRBV20-1	-	TGCAGTGCTAGAGATCCAATTTACAATGAGCAGTTCTTC	CSARDPIYNEQFF
TRBJ1-4	-	TRBV7-2	-	TGTGCCAGCAGCCCCGCCTATGGGGAAAAACTGTTTTTT	CASSPAYGEKLFF
TRBJ2-4	-	TRBV20-1	TRBD1	TGCAGTGCTGACGACAGGGGGGACATTCAGTACTTC	CSADDRGDIQYF
TRBJ1-3	few	TRBV9	TRBD1	TGTGCCAGCAGCGGACGACAGGGAAGTGCTGGAAACACCATATATTTT	CASSGRQGSAGNTIYF
TRBJ2-7	-	TRBV7-9	-	TGTGCCAGCAGCCCAAAAGATGCCTACGAGCAGTACTTC	CASSPKDAYEQYF
TRBJ1-2	-	TRBV13	-	TGTGCCAGCAGCGCATACGTTGGCTATGGCTACACCTTC	CASSAYVGYGYTF
TRBJ2-1	few	TRBV10-3	-	TGTGCCATCACTCAACTAGAGGGGGATACTGAGCAGTTCTTC	CAITQLEGDTEQFF
TRBJ2-5	-	TRBV5-5	-	TGTGCCGGCAGCTTGTACGGGGAAGAGACCCAGTACTTC	CAGSLYGEETQYF
TRBJ2-1	few	TRBV4-1	TRBD1	TGCGCCAGCAGCCAAGTATTCGGGACAGGGCACAATGAGCAGTTCTTC	CASSQVFGTGHNEQFF